The present T cell receptor (beta chain) was sequenced within a study of regulatory and conventional T cells in RAG deficiency. Concerning this clone itself: The antigen is undetermined.

The repertoire was sequenced with immunoSEQ multiplex PCR; TCRdb's copy has only in-frame clones and lacks some. This sample has about 46,000 clones, with just under 90% found just once. General study findings and limits: Omenn patients showed >90% Treg-Tconv overlap and shorter CDR3 lengths.

The V end was cut by 4 bases, the J end by 5 bases, with 15 bases between. CDR1 MNHEY and CDR2 SVGAGI come from the germline V gene. The CDR3 sequence is 14 residues long. Conventional CD4+ T cells were sorted from blood as CD25-low CD127-high cells. These sequences were also reported in another study, on regulatory T cells. This second study notes: The PCR used 52 TRBV and 13 TRBJ primers. Skewed V and J usage and few unique V-J pairs marked patient repertoires, most in Tregs.

The sequencing input was CD4+ effector T cells sorted from blood. The J gene is TRBJ2-7, the V gene TRBV6-5; no definite D call. The TCR was taken from a human donor in good health. The CDR3 sequence: CASSSLSKKNEQYF. The CDR3 DNA is TGTGCCAGCAGTTCTTTAAGTAAGAAGAACGAGCAGTACTTC.